This TCR beta chain was obtained from a study of metastatic and nonmetastatic thyroid tumors. Study-level points and caveats: When malignant thyroid tumors were compared with benign nodules, TCR beta diversity was reportedly significantly higher in the malignant tumors. This held in both blood and tumor samples.

CDR3 length: 12 residues. The V end was cut by 5 bases, the J end by 2 bases, with 5 bases between. In germline, CDR1 is SGHVS, CDR2 FNYEAQ. This clone was detected ten times or more. The antigen remains undetermined. Original processing methods: It was from CDR3 differences across clinicopathological groups that a distant-metastasis classifier for papillary thyroid cancer was built. TCRdb re-processed the PCR reads through MiXCR. TCRdb's processing, not the study's, gives the V and J calls here. The sample holds about 32,000 clones, around a quarter seen once. Treatment of any kind had been given to no patient before thyroid surgery.

The sequenced sample was blood. The gene calls are TRBV7-6 and TRBJ2-3; D is undetermined. This sequence originates from a female donor with papillary thyroid cancer or a benign thyroid nodule (not recorded which). Some clones in this sample may be carry-over from other donors' samples. CDR3 residues: CASSTYTDTQYF. CDR3 coding DNA: TGTGCCAGCAGCACATACACAGATACGCAGTATTTT.